Presented here are 27 T cell receptor beta chains from one specimen sequenced in a study of CD8 T cells in ankylosing spondylitis. General study points: Apparently characteristic of ankylosing spondylitis blood was a TCR beta motif (about 8 highly homologous variants).

What these receptors recognize is not known. TCRdb reanalysed the 5' RACE reads using MiXCR and keeps one entry per CDR3 protein. The data show a few hundred thousand distinct CDR3 sequences, 15% to 20% seen once. The sequencing input was blood, either unsorted or a sorted T cell fraction (not recorded which). The receptors stem from a male donor with ankylosing spondylitis.

The rearrangement uses TRBV27 and TRBJ2-3; tentatively, D is TRBD2 (5 bases). Trimming removed 10 bases at V and 1 base at J, with 18 bases between. Germline CDR1 and CDR2: MNHEY and SMNVEV (reference sequence). The CDR3 has 15 amino acids. The CDR3 nucleotides are TGTGCCACCTCCCCGAGGGCGATTCGCACAGATACGCAGTATTTT. Its translation is CATSPRAIRTDTQYF.

In its sample, this clonotype was seen a few times. The V gene is TRBV29-1, the J gene TRBJ2-7, with a weak D call TRBD1 (6 bases). The V and J ends lost 2 bases and 2 bases respectively, with 25 bases between them. The germline V gene encodes CDR1 SQVTM and CDR2 ANQGSEA. CDR3 length: 18 residues. DNA of the CDR3: TGCAGCGTTGAAAAAAAAGTGGGACACCGAACTTATACCTACGAGCAGTACTTC. Protein product: CSVEKKVGHRTYTYEQYF.

This chain connects TRBV20-1 to TRBJ2-3; 12 bases are a match to TRBD2. Germline-derived CDR1 and CDR2 are DFQATT and SNEGSKA (reference sequence). J was trimmed by 5 bases and V by 0 bases; bases with no gene match: 12. The CDR3 spans 18 residues. DNA of the CDR3: TGCAGTGCTAGAGATCTAGCGGGGGGGCTGGGGATGAGAGATACGCAGTATTTT. Encoded protein: CSARDLAGGLGMRDTQYF.

In this sample, this clonotype turned up many times. The rearrangement links TRBV5-1 to TRBJ1-1; TRBD1 agrees at 7 bases. Germline CDR1 and CDR2: SGHRS and YFSETQ. J was trimmed by 3 bases and V by 0 bases; bases with no gene match: 2. The CDR3 extends over 14 amino acids. CDR3 amino acids: CASSLGDSYTEAFF. Here the CDR3 DNA reads TGCGCCAGCAGCTTGGGGGACAGTTACACTGAAGCTTTCTTT.

Ten or more counts support this clonotype. The chain recombines TRBV7-9 with TRBJ1-1; 8 bases align to TRBD1. The CDR3 extends over 16 amino acids. Trimming took 1 base from V and 4 from J; bases not matched to a gene: 8. Germline V CDR1 and CDR2: SEHNR, FQNEAQ (reference sequence). The CDR3 here is CASSLGVDRALTEAFF. DNA for the CDR3: TGTGCCAGCAGCTTAGGTGTGGACAGGGCCCTCACTGAAGCTTTCTTT.

The chain uses TRBV27 and TRBJ2-6; D gene ambiguous. Trimming removed 0 bases from V and 5 bases from J, with 11 bases in between. The CDR3 length is 16 residues. CDR1 is MNHEY and CDR2 is SMNVEV in the germline V gene (reference sequence). The CDR3 spells CASSLSVPSWANVLTF. The CDR3 coding sequence is TGTGCCAGCAGTTTATCGGTACCCTCGTGGGCCAACGTCCTGACTTTC.

This clonotype was counted a few times. This CDR3 reads CASSSLHSSYEQYF. The CDR3 nucleotides read TGTGCCAGCAGTAGCCTTCACAGCTCCTACGAGCAGTACTTC. The genes are TRBV5-6 and TRBJ2-7; no clear D. The germline gives CDR1 SGHDT, CDR2 YYEEEE. With 5 bases removed from V and 0 bases from J, the gap between germline ends came to 12 bases. The length of the CDR3 is 14 residues.

This clonotype was detected only a few times. The V and J genes are TRBV28 and TRBJ2-7, with 12 bases matching TRBD2. V dropped 5 bases and J dropped 0; count of bases not matched to a gene: 5. This CDR3 spans 16 amino acids. Germline CDR1 and CDR2: MDHEN and SYDVKM. This CDR3 is CASSPRLAGVSYEQYF. The CDR3 DNA sequence: TGTGCCAGCAGTCCAAGACTAGCGGGAGTCTCCTACGAGCAGTACTTC.

The table lists this clonotype with a few counts. The rearrangement links TRBV5-6 to TRBJ2-7; 9 bases agree with TRBD2. V shed 2 bases and J 6 bases; nucleotides not matched to a gene: 9. The CDR3 loop spans 15 amino acids. Germline values: CDR1 SGHDT, CDR2 YYEEEE. The CDR3 sequence is CASSFRTSGFREQYF. In nucleotides, the CDR3 is TGTGCCAGCAGCTTTCGAACTAGCGGGTTTCGCGAGCAGTACTTC.

This clonotype has ten or more counts. V gene TRBV6-5 combines with J gene TRBJ2-3; 8 positions match TRBD2. Trimming at V came to 4 bases and at J to 2 bases, leaving 5 bases not matched to a gene. The CDR3 covers 15 residues. Germline lookup yields CDR1 MNHEY and CDR2 SVGAGI. The CDR3 bases are TGTGCCAGCAGTTTAAATAGCGGGAACACAGATACGCAGTATTTT. Translating gives CASSLNSGNTDTQYF.

The chain links TRBV20-1 to TRBJ1-2, with 7 bases fitting TRBD1. V gave up 6 bases and J gave up 6 bases; unmatched junction bases: 10. Germline V gene sequence: CDR1 DFQATT, CDR2 SNEGSKA (reference sequence). CDR3 length equals 13 residues. This chain's CDR3 is CSASRQGMDGYTF. The CDR3 DNA is TGCAGTGCCAGTAGACAGGGCATGGATGGCTACACCTTC.

The chain has TRBV28 and TRBJ2-6; D is perhaps TRBD2 (5 bases). Germline V gene data show CDR1 as MDHEN and CDR2 as SYDVKM. CDR3 length equals 15 residues. V was clipped by 8 bases and J by 0 bases, with 11 bases between them. CDR3 in amino acids: CASEPSNSGANVLTF. The CDR3 nucleotides are TGTGCCAGCGAACCTAGCAACTCTGGGGCCAACGTCCTGACTTTC. The full variable domain, its missing parts supplied by reference TRBV28 and TRBJ2-6, is DVKVTQSSRYLVKRTGEKVFLECVQDMDHENMFWYRQDPGLGLRLIYFSYDVKMKEKGDIPEGYSVSREKKERFSLILESASTNQTSMYLCASEPSNSGANVLTFGAGSRLTVL.

This clonotype has only a few counts. The chain joins TRBV28 to TRBJ2-1; D is possibly TRBD2 (6 bases). Trimming cost V 3 bases and J 3 bases, with 12 bases left between them. CDR3 length: 15 amino acids. CDR1 and CDR2 (germline): MDHEN, SYDVKM. The CDR3, as DNA: TGTGCCAGCAGTTTCCGCGGGGCGGGCTACAATGAGCAGTTCTTC. Protein: CASSFRGAGYNEQFF. The whole variable domain, remainder taken from reference TRBV28 and TRBJ2-1, is DVKVTQSSRYLVKRTGEKVFLECVQDMDHENMFWYRQDPGLGLRLIYFSYDVKMKEKGDIPEGYSVSREKKERFSLILESASTNQTSMYLCASSFRGAGYNEQFFGPGTRLTVL.

There are a few counts of this clonotype. The rearrangement links TRBV11-2 to TRBJ2-4, with D perhaps matching TRBD1 or TRBD2 (7 bases each). Trimming took 5 bases from V and 7 from J, leaving 18 bases between them. Germline CDR1 SGHAT, CDR2 FQNNGV. CDR3 size: 15 residues. CDR3 DNA sequence: TGTGCCAGCAGCCCCTCAGGGGGGGAATGGAACATTCAGTACTTC. This encodes CASSPSGGEWNIQYF.

At least ten counts were recorded for this clonotype. This chain uses TRBV24-1 with TRBJ2-3; TRBD1 matches at 7 bases. Germline V gene sequence: CDR1 KGHDR, CDR2 SFDVKD. The CDR3 length is 17 residues. J gave up 1 base and V 4 bases, and 10 bases lay outside the gene matches. The CDR3 DNA reads as TGTGCCACCAGTGACCCGGGACAGACACAGGGCACAGATACGCAGTATTTT. It encodes CATSDPGQTQGTDTQYF.

The chain combines TRBV5-8 with TRBJ2-7; no firm D call. Trimming left V 7 bases short and J 2 bases short, with 13 bases between. Germline V lookup: CDR1 SGHTS, CDR2 YDEGEE. CDR3 length: 13 residues. DNA for the CDR3: TGTGCCAGCGGACGCCGGCTCACCTACGAGCAGTACTTC. This encodes CASGRRLTYEQYF.

The table lists this clonotype with a few counts. The V call is TRBV12-3 or TRBV12-4, the J call TRBJ1-5; 8 bases agree with TRBD1. The CDR3 is 16 amino acids. V lost 6 bases to trimming and J lost 2 bases; unmatched junction nucleotides: 9. CDR3 region: CASRRTGGRGNQPQHF. The CDR3 DNA is TGTGCCAGCAGGAGAACAGGGGGTCGGGGCAATCAGCCCCAGCATTTT.

The J gene is TRBJ1-3, the V gene TRBV7-9; D gene ambiguous. V lost 3 bases to trimming and J lost 2 bases, with 5 bases between them. The CDR3 has 13 amino acids. Germline loops: CDR1 SEHNR, CDR2 FQNEAQ (reference sequence). The CDR3 nucleotides read TGTGCCAGCAGCTTTGGGACTGGAAACACCATATATTTT. This codes for CASSFGTGNTIYF.

The gene calls are TRBV6-1 and TRBJ1-4, with D hard to call. This CDR3 has 12 residues. V lost 0 bases and J lost 14, with 10 bases in between. CDR1 and CDR2 (germline): MNHNS, SASEGT. CDR3 residues: CASSEAGVVLFF. The CDR3 region has the DNA TGTGCCAGCAGTGAAGCCGGGGTTGTGCTGTTTTTT.

The V and J genes are TRBV9 and TRBJ2-7, with 8 bases lining up with TRBD1. There are 14 residues in the CDR3. The junction had 6 bases not matched to a gene; V was cut back by 3 bases and J by 4 bases. The germline CDR1 and CDR2 sequences are SGDLS and YYNGEE. The CDR3: CASSAGQGPYEQYF. In DNA, the CDR3 is TGTGCCAGCAGCGCCGGACAGGGTCCGTACGAGCAGTACTTC.

The table lists this clonotype with a few counts. The J gene is TRBJ2-1, the V gene TRBV20-1; 12 bases map to TRBD2. Trimming took 1 base from V and 6 from J; bases not matched to a gene: 4. CDR3 length: 15 amino acids. Germline lookup yields CDR1 DFQATT and CDR2 SNEGSKA (reference sequence). The CDR3 bases are TGCAGTGCTAGAGCCCCTAGCGGGGGGGCCAATGAGCAGTTCTTC. This gives the protein CSARAPSGGANEQFF.

The rearrangement joins TRBV20-1 to TRBJ1-1, with a tentative D call TRBD1 (6 bases). This CDR3 spans 20 amino acids. Trimming took 3 bases from V and 1 from J, leaving 30 bases between them. CDR1 DFQATT and CDR2 SNEGSKA come from the germline V gene (reference sequence). The CDR3 loop is CSASPEATGGGPEENTEAFF. CDR3 in DNA: TGCAGTGCTAGCCCCGAAGCAACGGGCGGGGGGCCCGAAGAGAACACTGAAGCTTTCTTT.

There are many counts of this clonotype. This chain's CDR3 is CASSSGFSDTQYF. The CDR3 DNA is TGCGCCAGCAGCTCGGGCTTCTCAGATACGCAGTATTTT. V and J are TRBV5-1 and TRBJ2-3, with D hard to call. Germline V gene sequence: CDR1 SGHRS, CDR2 YFSETQ. Between the trimmed V and J ends, which lost 3 bases and 4 bases, there was a span of 9 bases. The CDR3 totals 13 residues.

This clonotype was picked up many times. The chain uses TRBV12-3 or TRBV12-4 and TRBJ2-1; 15 nucleotides match TRBD2. The CDR3 has 16 amino acids. J lost 8 bases, V lost 2 bases, and 4 bases had no gene match. CDR3 sequence (DNA): TGTGCCAGCAGTTTATGGACTAGCGGGGGGGCGCATGAGCAGTTCTTC. Translated: CASSLWTSGGAHEQFF.

V is TRBV11-3 and J is TRBJ2-1; D is tentatively TRBD1 or TRBD2 (7 bases each). Trimming cost V 2 bases and J 3 bases, with 17 bases left between them. Germline assignment: CDR1 SGHNT and CDR2 YENEEA. The CDR3 covers 17 residues. DNA for the CDR3: TGTGCCAGCAGCTTATGGAGCGGGACAGACTACTACAATGAGCAGTTCTTC. Protein: CASSLWSGTDYYNEQFF. The full variable domain, its missing parts supplied by reference TRBV11-3 and TRBJ2-1, is EAGVVQSPRYKIIEKKQPVAFWCNPISGHNTLYWYLQNLGQGPELLIRYENEEAVDDSQLPKDRFSAERLKGVDSTLKIQPAELGDSAVYLCASSLWSGTDYYNEQFFGPGTRLTVL.

The CDR3 loop is CASSLSSPWKKIAKNIQYF. For the CDR3, the DNA is TGTGCCAGCAGCTTGAGCAGCCCATGGAAAAAAATAGCCAAAAACATTCAGTACTTC. The chain employs TRBV5-4 and TRBJ2-4; D is ambiguous. This CDR3 is 19 amino acids long. Trimming took 1 base from V and 0 from J, leaving 20 bases between them. CDR1 and CDR2 (germline): SGHNT, YYREEE (reference sequence).

This chain links TRBV7-8 with TRBJ2-5, with D perhaps TRBD1 (6 bases). Germline V lookup: CDR1 SGHVS, CDR2 FQNEAQ. The CDR3 runs 14 residues. V lost 8 bases to trimming and J lost 2 bases, with 15 bases between them. The CDR3 region has the DNA TGTGCCAGCCGACAAGGTACAGGGCAAGAGACCCAGTACTTC. Translation: CASRQGTGQETQYF.